This T cell receptor (beta chain) was recorded in a study of shared clonotypes between healthy human individuals. Notes on this clone: Its matching antigen is unknown.

At a deep level, the assay was run. Only in-frame clones appear in the TCRdb table, and some are missing; sequencing was by immunoSEQ multiplex PCR. The sample comprises 2 million to 2.5 million clones, roughly 91% of which are singletons, and roughly 1.7% rests with the top ten. The CDR3 contains 13 residues. Germline loops: CDR1 MDHEN, CDR2 SYDVKM. V lost 9 bases and J 0 bases, leaving 12 bases between the germline ends. Terminally differentiated effector memory CD45RA+ cells were excluded by CCR7 positive selection of CD45RO-negative cells. Findings of the study overall: An expected dependence of interdonor clonotype sharing on sequencing depth was noted.

The source of this sequence is a man aged 18 to 30 in good health. Some clones in this sample may be carry-over from other donors' samples. Sequencing used naive CD8+ T cells from PBMCs. The chain has TRBV28 and TRBJ2-7, with TRBD2 as a possible D gene (5 bases). The CDR3, as DNA: TGTGCCAGTCAATGGCGGGCCTCCTACGAGCAGTACTTC. Protein product: CASQWRASYEQYF. The variable domain in full, completed from reference TRBV28 and TRBJ2-7, reads DVKVTQSSRYLVKRTGEKVFLECVQDMDHENMFWYRQDPGLGLRLIYFSYDVKMKEKGDIPEGYSVSREKKERFSLILESASTNQTSMYLCASQWRASYEQYFGPGTRLTVT.